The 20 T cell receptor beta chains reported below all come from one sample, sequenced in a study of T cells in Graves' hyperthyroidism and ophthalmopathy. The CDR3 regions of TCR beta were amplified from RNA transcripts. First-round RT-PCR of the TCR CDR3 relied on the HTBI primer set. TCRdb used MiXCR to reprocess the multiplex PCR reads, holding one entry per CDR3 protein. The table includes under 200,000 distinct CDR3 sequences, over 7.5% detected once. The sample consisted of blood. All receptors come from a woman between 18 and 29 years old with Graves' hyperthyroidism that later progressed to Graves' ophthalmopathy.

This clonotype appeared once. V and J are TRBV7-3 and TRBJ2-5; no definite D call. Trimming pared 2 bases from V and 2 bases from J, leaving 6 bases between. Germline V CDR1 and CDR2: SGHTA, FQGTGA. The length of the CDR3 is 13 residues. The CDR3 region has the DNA TGTGCCAGCAGCTTAGGACGGCAAGAGACCCAGTACTTC. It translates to CASSLGRQETQYF. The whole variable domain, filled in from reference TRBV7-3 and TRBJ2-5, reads GAGVSQTPSNKVTEKGKYVELRCDPISGHTALYWYRQSLGQGPEFLIYFQGTGAADDSGLPNDRFFAVRPEGSVSTLKIQRTERGDSAVYLCASSLGRQETQYFGPGTRLLVL.

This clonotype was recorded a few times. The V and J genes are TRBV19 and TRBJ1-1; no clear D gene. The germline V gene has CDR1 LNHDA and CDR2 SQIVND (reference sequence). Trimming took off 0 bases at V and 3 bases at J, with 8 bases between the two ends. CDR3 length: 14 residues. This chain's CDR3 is CASSIEGVYTEAFF. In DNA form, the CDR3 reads TGTGCCAGTAGTATAGAGGGAGTATACACTGAAGCTTTCTTT.

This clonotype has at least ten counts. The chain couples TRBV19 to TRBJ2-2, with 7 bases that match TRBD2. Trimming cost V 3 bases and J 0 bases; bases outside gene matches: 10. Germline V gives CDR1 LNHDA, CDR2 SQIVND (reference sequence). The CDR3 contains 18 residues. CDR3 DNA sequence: TGTGCCAGTAGTATCAGGATGGGCGGGGGTGCGAACACCGGGGAGCTGTTTTTT. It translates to CASSIRMGGGANTGELFF.

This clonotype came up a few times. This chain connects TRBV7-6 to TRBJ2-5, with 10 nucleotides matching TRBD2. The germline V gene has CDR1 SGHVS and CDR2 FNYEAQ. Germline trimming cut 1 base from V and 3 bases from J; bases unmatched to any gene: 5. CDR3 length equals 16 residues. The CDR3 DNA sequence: TGTGCCAGCAGCTTAGTTCTAGCGGGAGTGAAAGAGACCCAGTACTTC. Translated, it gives CASSLVLAGVKETQYF.

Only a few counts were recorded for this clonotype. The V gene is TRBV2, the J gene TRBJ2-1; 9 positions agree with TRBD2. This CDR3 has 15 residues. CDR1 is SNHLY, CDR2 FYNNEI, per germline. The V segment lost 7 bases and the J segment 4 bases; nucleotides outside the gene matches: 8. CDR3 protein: CASKKTSGEYNEQFF. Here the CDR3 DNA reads TGTGCCAGCAAAAAGACTAGCGGAGAATACAATGAGCAGTTCTTC. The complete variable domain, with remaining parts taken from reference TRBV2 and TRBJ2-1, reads EPEVTQTPSHQVTQMGQEVILRCVPISNHLYFYWYRQILGQKVEFLVSFYNNEISEKSEIFDDQFSVERPDGSNFTLKIRSTKLEDSAMYFCASKKTSGEYNEQFFGPGTRLTVL.

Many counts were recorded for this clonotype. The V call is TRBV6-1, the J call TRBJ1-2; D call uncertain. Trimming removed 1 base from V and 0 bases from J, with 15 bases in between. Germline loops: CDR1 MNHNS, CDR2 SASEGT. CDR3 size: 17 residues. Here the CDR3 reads CASSEVAGMRANYGYTF. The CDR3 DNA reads TGTGCCAGCAGTGAAGTTGCGGGCATGAGGGCTAACTATGGCTACACCTTC.

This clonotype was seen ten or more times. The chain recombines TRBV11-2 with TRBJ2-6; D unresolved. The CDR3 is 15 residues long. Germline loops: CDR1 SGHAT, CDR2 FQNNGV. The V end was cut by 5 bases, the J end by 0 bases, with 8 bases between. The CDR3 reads CASSPINSGANVLTF. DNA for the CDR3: TGTGCCAGCAGCCCCATTAACTCTGGGGCCAACGTCCTGACTTTC.

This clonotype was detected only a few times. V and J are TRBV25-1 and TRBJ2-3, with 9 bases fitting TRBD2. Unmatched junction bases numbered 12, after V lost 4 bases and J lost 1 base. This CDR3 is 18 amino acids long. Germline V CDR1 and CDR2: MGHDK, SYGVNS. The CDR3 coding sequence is TGTGCCAGCAGTGCTTACAGAACTAGCGGGCTGGGCACAGATACGCAGTATTTT. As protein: CASSAYRTSGLGTDTQYF.

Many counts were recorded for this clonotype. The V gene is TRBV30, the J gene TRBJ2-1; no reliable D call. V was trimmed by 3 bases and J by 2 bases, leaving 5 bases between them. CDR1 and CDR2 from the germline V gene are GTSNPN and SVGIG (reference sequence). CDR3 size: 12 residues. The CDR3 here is CAWSTAYNEQFF. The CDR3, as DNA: TGTGCCTGGAGCACAGCCTACAATGAGCAGTTCTTC.

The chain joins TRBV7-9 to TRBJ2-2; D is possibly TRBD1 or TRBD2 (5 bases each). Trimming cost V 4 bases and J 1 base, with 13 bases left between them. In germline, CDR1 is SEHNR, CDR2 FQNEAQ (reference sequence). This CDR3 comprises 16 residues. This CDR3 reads CASSYRGSVNTGELFF. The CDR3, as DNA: TGTGCCAGCAGCTACCGGGGCTCTGTGAACACCGGGGAGCTGTTTTTT.

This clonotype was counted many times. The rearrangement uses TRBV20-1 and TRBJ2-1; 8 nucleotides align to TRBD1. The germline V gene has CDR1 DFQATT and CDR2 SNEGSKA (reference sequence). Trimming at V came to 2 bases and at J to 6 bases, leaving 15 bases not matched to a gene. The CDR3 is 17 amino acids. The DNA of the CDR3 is TGCAGTGCTAGATCCACCATGCGACAGGGGAATTTCAATGAGCAGTTCTTC. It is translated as CSARSTMRQGNFNEQFF.

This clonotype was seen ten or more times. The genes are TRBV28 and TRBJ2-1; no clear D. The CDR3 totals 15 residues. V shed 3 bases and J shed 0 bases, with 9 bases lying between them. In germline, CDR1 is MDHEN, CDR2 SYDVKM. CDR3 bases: TGTGCCAGCAGTTTTTCGGTGCACTCCTACAATGAGCAGTTCTTC. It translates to CASSFSVHSYNEQFF.

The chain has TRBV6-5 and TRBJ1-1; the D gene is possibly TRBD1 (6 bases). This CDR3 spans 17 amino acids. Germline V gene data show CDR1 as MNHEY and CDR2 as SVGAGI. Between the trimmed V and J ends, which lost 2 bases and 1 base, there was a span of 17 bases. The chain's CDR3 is CASSYENRTAWNTEAFF. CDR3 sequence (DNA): TGTGCCAGCAGTTACGAGAATAGGACAGCCTGGAACACTGAAGCTTTCTTT.

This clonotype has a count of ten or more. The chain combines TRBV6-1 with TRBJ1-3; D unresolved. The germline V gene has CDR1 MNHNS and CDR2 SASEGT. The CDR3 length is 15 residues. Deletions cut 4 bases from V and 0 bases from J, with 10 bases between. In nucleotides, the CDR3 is TGTGCCAGCAGTGTCCCGACTGACTCTGGAAACACCATATATTTT. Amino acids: CASSVPTDSGNTIYF.

This CDR3 is CASSLFRGGGLNTGELFF. As DNA, the CDR3 is TGTGCCAGCAGCTTATTTCGGGGGGGGGGGCTGAACACCGGGGAGCTGTTTTTT. The chain uses TRBV7-2 and TRBJ2-2, with TRBD2 matching over 8 bases. V lost 2 bases and J lost 1; bases outside the gene matches: 9. The germline V gene encodes CDR1 SGHTA and CDR2 FQGNSA. The CDR3 covers 18 residues.

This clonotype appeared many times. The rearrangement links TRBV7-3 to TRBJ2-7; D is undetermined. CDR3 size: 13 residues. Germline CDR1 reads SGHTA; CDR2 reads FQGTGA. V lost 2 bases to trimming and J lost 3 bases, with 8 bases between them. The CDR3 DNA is TGTGCCAGCAGCTTAGAATTTGGCTACGAGCAGTACTTC. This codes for CASSLEFGYEQYF.

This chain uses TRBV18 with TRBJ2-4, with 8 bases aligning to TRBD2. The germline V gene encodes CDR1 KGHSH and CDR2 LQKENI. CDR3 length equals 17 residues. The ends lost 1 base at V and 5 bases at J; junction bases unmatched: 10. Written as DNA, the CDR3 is TGTGCCAGCTCACCACAGGTTGGGGCTAGCGGGCAAAACATTCAGTACTTC. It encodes CASSPQVGASGQNIQYF. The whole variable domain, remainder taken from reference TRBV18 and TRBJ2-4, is NAGVMQNPRHLVRRRGQEARLRCSPMKGHSHVYWYRQLPEEGLKFMVYLQKENIIDESGMPKERFSAEFPKEGPSILRIQQVVRGDSAAYFCASSPQVGASGQNIQYFGAGTRLSVL.

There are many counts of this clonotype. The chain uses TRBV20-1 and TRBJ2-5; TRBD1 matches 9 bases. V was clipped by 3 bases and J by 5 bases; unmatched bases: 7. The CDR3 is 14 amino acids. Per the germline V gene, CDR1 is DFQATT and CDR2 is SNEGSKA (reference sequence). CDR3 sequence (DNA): TGCAGTGCTAGGGGGGACAGGGCAGCGGAGACCCAGTACTTC. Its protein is CSARGDRAAETQYF.

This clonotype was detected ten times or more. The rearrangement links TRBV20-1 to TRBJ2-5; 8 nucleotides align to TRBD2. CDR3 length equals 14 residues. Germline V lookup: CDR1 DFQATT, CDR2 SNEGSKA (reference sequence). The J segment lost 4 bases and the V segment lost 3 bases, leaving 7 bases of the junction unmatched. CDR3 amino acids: CSASVAGGRETQYF. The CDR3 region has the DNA TGCAGTGCTAGCGTGGCGGGGGGCAGAGAGACCCAGTACTTC.

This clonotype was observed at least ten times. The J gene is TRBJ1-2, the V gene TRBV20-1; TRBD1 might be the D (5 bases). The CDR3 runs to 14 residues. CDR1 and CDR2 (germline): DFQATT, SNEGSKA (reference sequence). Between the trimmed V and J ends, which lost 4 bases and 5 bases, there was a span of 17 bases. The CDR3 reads CSAKNFRDHYGYTF. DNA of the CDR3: TGCAGTGCTAAAAACTTCCGGGACCATTATGGCTACACCTTC.